The 28 T cell receptor beta chains below were found in one sample sequenced in a study of blood T cell repertoires in COVID-19. Using immunoSEQ multiplex PCR, the repertoire was profiled, and TCRdb retains in-frame clones only, with some absent. This table holds roughly 100,000 clones, roughly nine tenths found once. Sequenced: peripheral blood. These receptors were obtained from a man aged 50 to 60 with acute or convalescent COVID-19.

The chain employs TRBV7-2 and TRBJ1-1; 8 nucleotides line up with TRBD1. Trimming removed 3 bases from V and 5 bases from J; junction bases left unmatched: 2. CDR3 length equals 13 residues. CDR1 SGHTA and CDR2 FQGNSA come from the germline V gene. CDR3 DNA sequence: TGTGCCAGCAGCTTCGACAGGGGAACTGAAGCTTTCTTT. Protein: CASSFDRGTEAFF.

This chain joins TRBV14 and TRBJ2-5, with a weak D call TRBD2 (6 bases). Germline loops: CDR1 SGHDN, CDR2 FVKESK. The CDR3 loop spans 13 amino acids. The V and J ends lost 5 bases and 5 bases respectively, with 12 bases between them. The CDR3 region has the DNA TGTGCCAGCAGCTTTCCGGGAGCGGAGACCCAGTACTTC. Protein: CASSFPGAETQYF.

The chain uses TRBV6-2 or TRBV6-3 and TRBJ2-7; no clear D. V was clipped by 5 bases and J by 4 bases, with 6 bases between them. Germline values: CDR1 MNHEY, CDR2 SVGEGT. CDR3 length equals 11 residues. The CDR3 loop reads CASSPLYEQYF. The CDR3 DNA sequence: TGTGCCAGCAGTCCACTATACGAGCAGTACTTC.

This chain uses TRBV4-1 with TRBJ2-7, with a possible D match to TRBD2 (6 bases). From germline, CDR1 is MGHRA and CDR2 YSYEKL. The V gene lost 4 bases and the J gene lost 4 bases, with 14 bases spanning the gap. CDR3 size: 14 residues. CDR3 DNA sequence: TGCGCCAGCAGCCCGGGACTCCTGGGGTACGAGCAGTACTTC. Translated: CASSPGLLGYEQYF.

The chain employs TRBV27 and TRBJ2-7, with TRBD1 as a possible D gene (6 bases). The V and J ends lost 6 bases and 2 bases respectively, with 11 bases between them. Germline values: CDR1 MNHEY, CDR2 SMNVEV (reference sequence). This CDR3 has 13 residues. CDR3 sequence (DNA): TGTGCCAGCAGACCGGGACAAGCCTACGAGCAGTACTTC. Its translation is CASRPGQAYEQYF.

J is TRBJ1-5 and V is TRBV5-8; D is unclear. The germline gives CDR1 SGHTS, CDR2 YDEGEE. Trimming pared 3 bases from V and 11 bases from J, leaving 18 bases between. The CDR3 contains 14 residues. The CDR3 region is CASSSRQARRAQHF. CDR3 sequence (DNA): TGTGCCAGCAGCTCGAGACAAGCCCGTAGAGCCCAGCATTTT. The whole variable domain, filled in from reference TRBV5-8 and TRBJ1-5, reads EAGVTQSPTHLIKTRGQQATLRCSPISGHTSVYWYQQALGLGLQFLLWYDEGEERNRGNFPPRFSGRQFPNYSSELNVNALELEDSALYLCASSSRQARRAQHFGDGTRLSIL.

The CDR3 DNA reads as TGTGCCAGCAGTTACTTTCGCGGGGAGACAGGGGGTCCCAGTTACACCTTC. It is translated as CASSYFRGETGGPSYTF. V gene TRBV6-7 combines with J gene TRBJ1-2; 9 bases align to TRBD1. TRBV6-7 is an ORF; its function is uncertain. Trimming at V came to 1 base and at J to 11 bases, leaving 17 bases not matched to a gene. CDR3 length equals 17 residues.

CDR3 amino acids: CASSDRGGQYVEAFF. The CDR3 region has the DNA TGTGCCAGCAGTGACCGGGGGGGGCAATATGTTGAAGCTTTCTTT. The rearrangement joins TRBV6-1 to TRBJ1-1; TRBD1 might be the D (6 bases). The CDR3 has 15 amino acids. Germline loops: CDR1 MNHNS, CDR2 SASEGT. V was shortened by 3 bases and J by 7 bases, with 18 bases between the two germline ends.

V is TRBV7-8 and J is TRBJ2-5; 8 nucleotides line up with TRBD1. The germline CDR1 and CDR2 sequences are SGHVS and FQNEAQ. The CDR3 totals 14 residues. Germline trimming cut 3 bases from V and 6 bases from J; bases unmatched to any gene: 6. The CDR3 DNA is TGTGCCAGCAGCTTGGCCCAGGGGGCGAAGACCCAGTACTTC. Translating it yields CASSLAQGAKTQYF.

The CDR3 is CASSIDLRGNQPQHF. Here the CDR3 DNA reads TGTGCCAGTAGTATAGATCTCAGGGGCAATCAGCCCCAGCATTTT. This chain links TRBV19 with TRBJ1-5, with a possible D match to TRBD1 (5 bases). The CDR3 sequence is 15 residues long. The V end lost 0 bases, the J end lost 2 bases, and 8 bases lay between the germline ends. The germline V gene has CDR1 LNHDA and CDR2 SQIVND (reference sequence).

The J gene is TRBJ1-6, the V gene TRBV5-1; D is perhaps TRBD1 (5 bases). This CDR3 spans 14 amino acids. Germline lookup yields CDR1 SGHRS and CDR2 YFSETQ. Trimming took 6 bases from V and 7 from J, leaving 14 bases between them. CDR3 residues: CASTKDNMNSPLHF. DNA for the CDR3: TGCGCCAGCACAAAGGACAACATGAATTCACCCCTCCACTTT. Based on the CDR3 plus reference TRBV5-1 and TRBJ1-6, the full variable domain is KAGVTQTPRYLIKTRGQQVTLSCSPISGHRSVSWYQQTPGQGLQFLFEYFSETQRNKGNFPGRFSGRQFSNSRSEMNVSTLELGDSALYLCASTKDNMNSPLHFGNGTRLTVT.

This chain joins TRBV27 and TRBJ1-4, with a tentative D call TRBD1 (6 bases). CDR3 length: 15 amino acids. The V and J ends lost 8 bases and 1 base respectively, with 14 bases between them. Germline-derived CDR1 and CDR2 are MNHEY and SMNVEV (reference sequence). The CDR3 reads CASGAQTGTNEKLFF. Written as DNA, the CDR3 is TGTGCCAGCGGGGCCCAGACAGGAACTAATGAAAAACTGTTTTTT.

V is TRBV19 and J is TRBJ1-4; D might be TRBD1 (6 bases). CDR3 length: 15 amino acids. Deletions cut 3 bases from V and 3 bases from J, with 11 bases between. Germline V CDR1 and CDR2: LNHDA, SQIVND (reference sequence). This chain's CDR3 is CASSIRQEANEKLFF. The CDR3 coding sequence is TGTGCCAGTAGTATCCGACAGGAGGCTAATGAAAAACTGTTTTTT.

In its sample, this clone was seen a few times. The V and J genes are TRBV2 and TRBJ2-7; 8 bases are shared with TRBD1. The CDR3 runs to 14 residues. CDR1 SNHLY and CDR2 FYNNEI come from the germline V gene. V lost 4 bases to trimming and J lost 1 base; unmatched junction nucleotides: 3. Written as DNA, the CDR3 is TGTGCCAGCAGTGCCACAGGGGGATCCTACGAGCAGTACTTC. It encodes CASSATGGSYEQYF.

The rearrangement joins TRBV6-5 to TRBJ1-5; D is perhaps TRBD1 (5 bases). V dropped 6 bases and J dropped 5 bases, with 11 bases sitting between them. Germline CDR1 reads MNHEY; CDR2 reads SVGAGI. The CDR3 has 13 residues. The CDR3 loop reads CASRGPWDQPQHF. In DNA, the CDR3 is TGTGCCAGCAGGGGGCCTTGGGATCAGCCCCAGCATTTT.

There are a few counts of this clone. J is TRBJ1-3 and V is TRBV19; 7 bases match TRBD1. CDR1 is LNHDA and CDR2 is SQIVND in the germline V gene (reference sequence). The trim removed 6 bases at V and 0 bases at J, leaving 5 bases unmatched. This CDR3 is built from 15 residues. The CDR3 nucleotides read TGTGCCAGTAGGCTCGGGACAGCCTCTGGAAACACCATATATTTT. It yields the protein CASRLGTASGNTIYF.

The chain joins TRBV19 to TRBJ1-4; TRBD1 is a possible D gene (5 bases). The CDR3 length is 15 residues. Germline V lookup: CDR1 LNHDA, CDR2 SQIVND (reference sequence). V lost 6 bases to trimming and J lost 6 bases, with 17 bases between them. Here the CDR3 DNA reads TGTGCCAGTAGCGACCAGGGTACGCCGGATGAAAAACTGTTTTTT. It specifies CASSDQGTPDEKLFF.

This rearrangement joins TRBV3-1 (or the pseudogene TRBV3-2) to TRBJ2-7; 9 positions match TRBD2. The CDR3 is made up of 16 amino acids. Germline V gives CDR1 LGHDT, CDR2 YNNKEL (reference sequence). After removal of 5 bases from V and 1 base from J, the junction contained 9 bases not matched to a gene. In DNA, the CDR3 is TGTGCCAGCAGCGCGCTTCCGGGACTAGCATCCTACGAGCAGTACTTC. Translating gives CASSALPGLASYEQYF.

The chain employs TRBV7-9 and TRBJ1-2; the D is unclear. The CDR3 spans 15 residues. Trimming pared 1 base from V and 1 base from J, leaving 10 bases between. Germline V gene lookup returns CDR1 SEHNR and CDR2 FQNEAQ (reference sequence). CDR3 coding DNA: TGTGCCAGCAGCTTAGTGGTTGAGGTTAACTATGGCTACACCTTC. It is translated as CASSLVVEVNYGYTF.

Written as DNA, the CDR3 is TGCGCCAGCATTCCCGTGATAGGGACTAGCGGGGGGACCCAGTACTTC. Translated, it gives CASIPVIGTSGGTQYF. The rearrangement links TRBV23-1 to TRBJ2-5; 14 bases agree with TRBD2. TRBV23-1 is an open reading frame, and its role is uncertain. V shed 7 bases and J 7 bases; nucleotides not matched to a gene: 11. The CDR3 length is 16 residues.

The chain recombines TRBV19 with TRBJ1-1; D may be TRBD1 (5 bases). V dropped 7 bases and J dropped 1 base, with 19 bases sitting between them. The germline gives CDR1 LNHDA, CDR2 SQIVND (reference sequence). The CDR3 is made up of 16 amino acids. The CDR3 DNA reads TGTGCCAGTACGGTTCGGGGGAGACCCCAGAACACTGAAGCTTTCTTT. Its protein product is CASTVRGRPQNTEAFF. Filled out from reference TRBV19 and TRBJ1-1, the complete variable domain reads DGGITQSPKYLFRKEGQNVTLSCEQNLNHDAMYWYRQDPGQGLRLIYYSQIVNDFQKGDIAEGYSVSREKKESFPLTVTSAQKNPTAFYLCASTVRGRPQNTEAFFGQGTRLTVV.

This clone is a singleton in its sample. This chain joins TRBV5-1 and TRBJ2-7; 10 bases align to TRBD1. Trimming at V came to 4 bases and at J to 4 bases, leaving 8 bases not matched to a gene. CDR3 size: 15 residues. Germline loops: CDR1 SGHRS, CDR2 YFSETQ. The CDR3 sequence: CASSPGGTGVYEQYF. CDR3 nucleotide sequence: TGCGCCAGCAGCCCGGGTGGGACAGGGGTTTACGAGCAGTACTTC.

This clone is a singleton in its sample. Other DNA sequences from this sample encode an identical CDR3 as well. J is TRBJ2-3 and V is TRBV5-4; D may be TRBD1 (7 bases). V was clipped by 2 bases and J by 5 bases, with 12 bases between them. The V gene's germline CDR1 is SGHNT and CDR2 YYREEE (reference sequence). The CDR3 contains 14 residues. In DNA form, the CDR3 reads TGTGCCAGCAGCTTAAGACAGGGAGGAGATACGCAGTATTTT. The encoded protein is CASSLRQGGDTQYF.

The chain joins TRBV3-1 (or the pseudogene TRBV3-2) to TRBJ1-2; D gene unclear. The V end was cut by 8 bases, the J end by 7 bases, with 17 bases between. The CDR3 has 13 amino acids. CDR1 LGHDT and CDR2 YNNKEL come from the germline V gene (reference sequence). For the CDR3, the DNA is TGTGCCAGCGCCTTGGAGAGGCAGAGTGGCTACACCTTC. Its protein is CASALERQSGYTF.

V is TRBV7-2 and J is TRBJ1-6; D is perhaps TRBD1 (5 bases). The V end was cut by 2 bases, the J end by 6 bases, with 14 bases between. Germline CDR1 reads SGHTA; CDR2 reads FQGNSA. There are 16 residues in the CDR3. This CDR3 is CASSLLAGQANSPLHF. CDR3 DNA sequence: TGTGCCAGCAGCTTACTTGCCGGACAAGCTAATTCACCCCTCCACTTT. Based on the CDR3 plus reference TRBV7-2 and TRBJ1-6, the full variable domain is GAGVSQSPSNKVTEKGKDVELRCDPISGHTALYWYRQSLGQGLEFLIYFQGNSAPDKSGLPSDRFSAERTGGSVSTLTIQRTQQEDSAVYLCASSLLAGQANSPLHFGNGTRLTVT.

The V call is TRBV6-1, the J call TRBJ2-7, with 8 bases lining up with TRBD2. Trimming removed 4 bases from V and 3 bases from J; junction bases left unmatched: 14. The CDR3 loop spans 17 amino acids. Per germline, CDR1 MNHNS and CDR2 SASEGT. Here the CDR3 DNA reads TGTGCCAGCAGTGGACTAGCGATTAGTTTAATAGACTACGAGCAGTACTTC. Translated, it gives CASSGLAISLIDYEQYF.

The V gene is TRBV19, the J gene TRBJ1-1; D may be TRBD1 (5 bases). CDR3 size: 12 residues. The V gene lost 4 bases and the J gene lost 5 bases, with 8 bases spanning the gap. The germline gives CDR1 LNHDA, CDR2 SQIVND (reference sequence). The DNA of the CDR3 is TGTGCCAGTAGTAAACGGGGGACTGAAGCTTTCTTT. Translated: CASSKRGTEAFF. The full variable domain, rest sourced from reference TRBV19 and TRBJ1-1, is DGGITQSPKYLFRKEGQNVTLSCEQNLNHDAMYWYRQDPGQGLRLIYYSQIVNDFQKGDIAEGYSVSREKKESFPLTVTSAQKNPTAFYLCASSKRGTEAFFGQGTRLTVV.

The chain has TRBV28 and TRBJ1-2, with D perhaps matching TRBD1 (6 bases). CDR1 and CDR2 from the germline V gene are MDHEN and SYDVKM. V was trimmed by 4 bases and J by 7 bases, leaving 10 bases between them. There are 12 residues in the CDR3. The CDR3 nucleotides read TGTGCCAGCAGTTCAGGGGATGTTGGCTACACCTTC. It codes for CASSSGDVGYTF.